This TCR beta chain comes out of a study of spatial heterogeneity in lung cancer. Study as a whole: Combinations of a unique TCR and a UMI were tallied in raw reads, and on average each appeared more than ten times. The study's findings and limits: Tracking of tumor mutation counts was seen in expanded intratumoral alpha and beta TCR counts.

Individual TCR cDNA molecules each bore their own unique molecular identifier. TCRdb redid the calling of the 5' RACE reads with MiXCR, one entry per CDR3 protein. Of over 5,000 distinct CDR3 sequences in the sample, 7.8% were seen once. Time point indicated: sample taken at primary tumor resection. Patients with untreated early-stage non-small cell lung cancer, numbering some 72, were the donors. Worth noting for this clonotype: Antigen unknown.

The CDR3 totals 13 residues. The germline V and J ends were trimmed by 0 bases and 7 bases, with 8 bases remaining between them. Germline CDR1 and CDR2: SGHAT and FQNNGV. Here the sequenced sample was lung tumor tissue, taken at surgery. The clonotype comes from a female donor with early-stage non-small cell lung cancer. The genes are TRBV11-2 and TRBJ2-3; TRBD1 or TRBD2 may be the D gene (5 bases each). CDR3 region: CASSLDGGNTQYF. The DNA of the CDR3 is TGTGCCAGCAGCTTAGATGGGGGAAATACGCAGTATTTT.